Each of the 32 T cell receptor beta chains below was sequenced from the same sample in a study of blood T cell repertoires in COVID-19. Libraries were prepared by immunoSEQ multiplex PCR; TCRdb keeps only in-frame clonotypes and omits some of them. Here the sample spans about 44,000 clones, 88% being singletons. Sequencing was performed on peripheral blood. The receptors come from a woman aged 35 to 49 with acute or convalescent COVID-19.

The chain is built from TRBV18 and TRBJ1-4; possibly TRBD1 for D (5 bases). Trimming left V 3 bases short and J 6 bases short, with 11 bases between. The CDR3 is 14 amino acids. The germline V gene has CDR1 KGHSH and CDR2 LQKENI. CDR3 bases: TGTGCCAGCTCACCCGCAGGGCTAGATGAAAAACTGTTTTTT. It codes for CASSPAGLDEKLFF.

This clone was counted a single time. The chain couples TRBV9 to TRBJ1-2; D not resolved. The germline gives CDR1 SGDLS, CDR2 YYNGEE. The CDR3 covers 15 residues. Deletions cut 4 bases from V and 4 bases from J, with 17 bases between. CDR3 amino acids: CASSPRGGKVYGYTF. CDR3 nucleotide sequence: TGTGCCAGCAGCCCGCGGGGAGGGAAGGTCTATGGCTACACCTTC.

The gene calls are TRBV24-1 and TRBJ2-7; D might be TRBD2 (6 bases). V was clipped by 4 bases and J by 9 bases, with 9 bases between them. The CDR3 sequence is 11 residues long. CDR1 and CDR2 (germline): KGHDR, SFDVKD. The CDR3 protein is CATSDSRGQYF. The DNA of the CDR3 is TGTGCCACCAGTGACTCGCGGGGGCAGTACTTC.

The chain recombines TRBV27 with TRBJ1-4; D is uncertain. Per germline, CDR1 MNHEY and CDR2 SMNVEV (reference sequence). The V gene lost 5 bases and the J gene lost 0 bases, with 16 bases spanning the gap. CDR3 size: 17 residues. The CDR3 loop reads CASSPRTNLATNEKLFF. The CDR3, as DNA: TGTGCCAGCAGTCCCCGGACTAACCTTGCAACTAATGAAAAACTGTTTTTT.

The chain joins TRBV12-3 or TRBV12-4 to TRBJ1-1; no definite D call. The CDR3 totals 12 residues. V lost 2 bases and J 5 bases, leaving 6 bases between the germline ends. Written as DNA, the CDR3 is TGTGCCAGCAGTTTACGAGGGACTGAAGCTTTCTTT. It codes for CASSLRGTEAFF.

The V gene is TRBV7-9, the J gene TRBJ2-2; perhaps TRBD2 as D (6 bases). Germline V gives CDR1 SEHNR, CDR2 FQNEAQ (reference sequence). This CDR3 is 18 amino acids long. Deletions cut 6 bases from V and 3 bases from J, with 23 bases between. The CDR3 spells CASRTGTRERPYTGELFF. CDR3 nucleotides: TGTGCCAGCAGGACCGGGACTCGCGAACGACCCTACACCGGGGAGCTGTTTTTT.

Notes on this clone: The final CDR3 position lacks the conserved phenylalanine or tryptophan, pointing to a likely read error. No DNA is shown, since the ends of the CDR3 on it are uncertain; the CDR3 is the one TCRdb lists. The rearrangement uses TRBV5-1 and TRBJ2-7; the table's D call of TRBD1 was not tested on the DNA. The germline gives CDR1 SGHRS, CDR2 YFSETQ. From its first to its last residue, the CDR3 has 10 amino acids. The chain's CDR3 is CASKTGQGKG.

This chain connects TRBV6-2 or TRBV6-3 to TRBJ2-7, with 7 positions matching TRBD2. The length of the CDR3 is 15 residues. The V gene's germline CDR1 is MNHEY and CDR2 SVGEGT. The V segment lost 4 bases and the J segment 2 bases; nucleotides outside the gene matches: 8. This CDR3 reads CASSSRDYQTYEQYF. CDR3 in DNA: TGTGCCAGCAGTTCCCGGGACTATCAAACCTACGAGCAGTACTTC.

DNA for the CDR3: TGTGCCAGCAGTTACTCTAGCGGGGGGCCAAGAGATACGCAGTATTTT. Amino acid sequence: CASSYSSGGPRDTQYF. The chain has TRBV6-2 or TRBV6-3 and TRBJ2-3; 10 nucleotides line up with TRBD2. Germline CDR1 is MNHEY and CDR2 is SVGEGT. V gave up 0 bases and J gave up 5 bases; unmatched junction bases: 5. CDR3 length: 16 residues.

The V gene is TRBV2, the J gene TRBJ1-5, with D tentatively TRBD1 (6 bases). The V gene's germline CDR1 is SNHLY and CDR2 FYNNEI. The CDR3 loop spans 15 amino acids. V was cut by 3 bases and J by 2 bases, with 11 bases left in between. The CDR3 region has the DNA TGTGCCAGCAGTGATGGGGGGGCAGGCAATCAGCCCCAGCATTTT. Its protein product is CASSDGGAGNQPQHF.

The chain joins TRBV2 to TRBJ2-1; D possibly corresponds to TRBD2 (5 bases). Deletions cut 8 bases from V and 3 bases from J, with 14 bases between. The germline V gene encodes CDR1 SNHLY and CDR2 FYNNEI. This CDR3 has 14 amino acids. Here the CDR3 reads CASERGPNYNEQFF. CDR3 DNA: TGTGCCAGCGAGAGAGGGCCCAACTACAATGAGCAGTTCTTC. The full variable domain, its missing parts supplied by reference TRBV2 and TRBJ2-1, is EPEVTQTPSHQVTQMGQEVILRCVPISNHLYFYWYRQILGQKVEFLVSFYNNEISEKSEIFDDQFSVERPDGSNFTLKIRSTKLEDSAMYFCASERGPNYNEQFFGPGTRLTVL.

The CDR3 spells CSASPGGNTEAFF. The CDR3 bases are TGCAGTGCTAGTCCGGGTGGGAACACTGAAGCTTTCTTT. V gene TRBV20-1 combines with J gene TRBJ1-1; D gene uncertain. CDR3 size: 13 residues. The V end was cut by 3 bases, the J end by 1 base, with 9 bases between. Germline V gives CDR1 DFQATT, CDR2 SNEGSKA (reference sequence).

This chain links TRBV10-3 with TRBJ2-1, with a weak D call TRBD1 (5 bases). This CDR3 comprises 14 residues. Trimming took 11 bases from V and 3 from J, leaving 17 bases between them. Germline V CDR1 and CDR2: ENHRY, SYGVKD. Here the CDR3 DNA reads TGTGCCGCACAGGTCAGTCCCTTCTACAATGAGCAGTTCTTC. This sequence encodes CAAQVSPFYNEQFF.

J is TRBJ2-7 and V is TRBV9, with D perhaps TRBD1 (6 bases). Germline lookup yields CDR1 SGDLS and CDR2 YYNGEE. V dropped 0 bases and J dropped 4 bases, with 11 bases sitting between them. The CDR3 runs 14 residues. The CDR3 here is CASSVGGPDYEQYF. The CDR3, as DNA: TGTGCCAGCAGCGTAGGGGGGCCCGATTACGAGCAGTACTTC.

The chain recombines TRBV7-9 with TRBJ1-1; possibly TRBD1 for D (6 bases). The CDR3 consists of 13 residues. V was clipped by 2 bases and J by 4 bases, with 8 bases between them. The germline gives CDR1 SEHNR, CDR2 FQNEAQ (reference sequence). DNA for the CDR3: TGTGCCAGCAGCTTAACACAGGGCACTGAAGCTTTCTTT. Its protein is CASSLTQGTEAFF. Variable domain in full (rest from reference TRBV7-9 and TRBJ1-1): DTGVSQNPRHKITKRGQNVTFRCDPISEHNRLYWYRQTLGQGPEFLTYFQNEAQLEKSRLLSDRFSAERPKGSFSTLEIQRTEQGDSAMYLCASSLTQGTEAFFGQGTRLTVV.

This clone was counted once. The chain joins TRBV21-1 to TRBJ1-2. TRBV21-1 corresponds to a pseudogene. The CDR3 has 17 residues. The CDR3 loop is CASSHSGTANKIRGYTF. The CDR3 DNA reads TGTGCCAGCAGTCACTCCGGGACTGCCAATAAAATCCGCGGCTACACCTTC.

J is TRBJ1-5 and V is TRBV28; D gene uncertain. Trimming removed 3 bases at V and 0 bases at J, with 9 bases between. The CDR3 length is 15 residues. Germline-derived CDR1 and CDR2 are MDHEN and SYDVKM. The CDR3 is CASSLADYSNQPQHF. CDR3 bases: TGTGCCAGCAGTTTGGCGGACTATAGCAATCAGCCCCAGCATTTT.

The chain employs TRBV5-6 and TRBJ1-5; D ambiguous. The CDR3 runs to 16 residues. Germline V gives CDR1 SGHDT, CDR2 YYEEEE. V shed 2 bases and J shed 1 base, with 13 bases lying between them. CDR3 nucleotide sequence: TGTGCCAGCAGCTTTAGCGGGTATCGGAGCAATCAGCCCCAGCATTTT. Protein: CASSFSGYRSNQPQHF.

The J gene is TRBJ1-2, the V gene TRBV27; D possibly corresponds to TRBD1 (6 bases). Germline assignment: CDR1 MNHEY and CDR2 SMNVEV (reference sequence). The CDR3 runs 15 residues. Trimming took 1 base from V and 8 from J, leaving 17 bases between them. CDR3 DNA: TGTGCCAGCAGTTTATGGGGGCAGGGCACGGGGGGCTACACCTTC. Its translation: CASSLWGQGTGGYTF.

This sequence joins TRBV7-9 and TRBJ2-1; unclear D gene. V lost 2 bases, J lost 2 bases, and 10 bases lay in between. Germline CDR1 is SEHNR and CDR2 is FQNEAQ (reference sequence). CDR3 length: 15 residues. DNA of the CDR3: TGTGCCAGCAGCTTACAGAAAGTCCCCTACAATGAGCAGTTCTTC. Protein: CASSLQKVPYNEQFF. Full variable domain (rest looked up from reference TRBV7-9 and TRBJ2-1): DTGVSQNPRHKITKRGQNVTFRCDPISEHNRLYWYRQTLGQGPEFLTYFQNEAQLEKSRLLSDRFSAERPKGSFSTLEIQRTEQGDSAMYLCASSLQKVPYNEQFFGPGTRLTVL.

The chain couples TRBV15 to TRBJ1-2, with 8 bases matching TRBD1. Germline V gene data show CDR1 as LNHNV and CDR2 as YYDKDF (reference sequence). V dropped 0 bases and J dropped 4; count of bases not matched to a gene: 10. This CDR3 has 17 residues. CDR3: CATSRDRPSGQAYGYTF. As DNA, the CDR3 is TGTGCCACCAGCAGAGATCGACCGTCGGGACAGGCCTATGGCTACACCTTC.

J is TRBJ1-2 and V is TRBV4-1; D call uncertain. The ends were cut back, 1 base at V and 8 bases at J, with 8 bases in the middle. Germline values: CDR1 MGHRA, CDR2 YSYEKL. The CDR3 has 12 residues. CDR3 DNA: TGCGCCAGCAGCCAAGTACATGGCGGCTACACCTTC. Its protein is CASSQVHGGYTF.

This clone appeared a single time. The gene calls are TRBV30 and TRBJ1-2, with 10 bases that match TRBD1. The J segment lost 2 bases and the V segment lost 7 bases, leaving 4 bases of the junction unmatched. The CDR3 has 13 amino acids. CDR1 GTSNPN and CDR2 SVGIG come from the germline V gene (reference sequence). CDR3 residues: CAYDRGQNYGYTF. The CDR3 nucleotides are TGTGCCTATGACAGGGGGCAAAACTATGGCTACACCTTC.

This chain links TRBV7-2 with TRBJ1-1, with D perhaps TRBD1 (6 bases). This CDR3 contains 14 residues. V dropped 3 bases and J dropped 4 bases, with 12 bases sitting between them. Germline V lookup: CDR1 SGHTA, CDR2 FQGNSA. The DNA for the CDR3 is TGTGCCAGCAGCTTGACGCAAGGGGGCACTGAAGCTTTCTTT. This sequence encodes CASSLTQGGTEAFF. Looking up the rest from reference TRBV7-2 and TRBJ1-1 gives the full variable domain: GAGVSQSPSNKVTEKGKDVELRCDPISGHTALYWYRQSLGQGLEFLIYFQGNSAPDKSGLPSDRFSAERTGGSVSTLTIQRTQQEDSAVYLCASSLTQGGTEAFFGQGTRLTVV.

The rearrangement links TRBV2 to TRBJ2-3; D may be TRBD1 (7 bases). With 7 bases removed from V and 0 bases from J, the gap between germline ends came to 11 bases. Germline V gene lookup returns CDR1 SNHLY and CDR2 FYNNEI. CDR3 length: 14 amino acids. CDR3 DNA: TGTGCCAGCAAGGGGGCGGGAAGCACAGATACGCAGTATTTT. Residues: CASKGAGSTDTQYF.

The genes are TRBV4-1 and TRBJ1-2; 9 nucleotides align to TRBD1. Germline V gene data show CDR1 as MGHRA and CDR2 as YSYEKL. Unmatched junction bases numbered 5, after V lost 3 bases and J lost 0 bases. CDR3 length equals 16 residues. The CDR3 region has the DNA TGCGCCAGCAGCCAGGGATGGACAGGGGCTAACTATGGCTACACCTTC. Amino acid sequence: CASSQGWTGANYGYTF.

J is TRBJ2-2 and V is TRBV5-1; D gene unclear. CDR3 length equals 13 residues. Germline CDR1 reads SGHRS; CDR2 reads YFSETQ. V was cut by 6 bases and J by 1 base, with 7 bases left in between. CDR3 residues: CASISRNTGELFF. Here the CDR3 DNA reads TGCGCCAGCATCTCCAGGAACACCGGGGAGCTGTTTTTT.

This rearrangement joins TRBV5-1 to TRBJ1-4; D is undetermined. Trimming left V 2 bases short and J 3 bases short, with 5 bases between. CDR1 is SGHRS and CDR2 is YFSETQ in the germline V gene. The CDR3 is 13 residues long. The CDR3 nucleotides are TGCGCCAGCAGCTTAACTTCTAATGAAAAACTGTTTTTT. Translating gives CASSLTSNEKLFF.

This clone was seen once. CDR3 sequence: CASSLNGQGGLDEQFF. The CDR3 region has the DNA TGTGCCAGCAGCTTAAACGGACAGGGTGGGTTGGATGAGCAGTTCTTC. This rearrangement joins TRBV11-3 to TRBJ2-1; 8 bases are shared with TRBD1. Germline CDR1 reads SGHNT; CDR2 reads YENEEA. Unmatched junction bases numbered 11, after V lost 2 bases and J lost 8 bases. This CDR3 region has 16 residues.

This sequence joins TRBV2 and TRBJ1-2, with D possibly TRBD1 on 6 matching bases. CDR1 SNHLY and CDR2 FYNNEI come from the germline V gene. This CDR3 comprises 15 residues. Trimming removed 9 bases at V and 6 bases at J, with 23 bases between. CDR3 coding DNA: TGTGCCAGTGCGCCCGAGTTCCAGGGGCACGATGGCTACACCTTC. Translated, it gives CASAPEFQGHDGYTF.

The chain is built from TRBV14 and TRBJ2-1; TRBD2 aligns across 7 bases. CDR3 size: 14 residues. The J segment lost 1 base and the V segment lost 7 bases, leaving 4 bases of the junction unmatched. Looked up from germline, CDR1 is SGHDN and CDR2 is FVKESK. The DNA for the CDR3 is TGTGCCAGCACGCGGGACTATTCCTACAATGAGCAGTTCTTC. Translation: CASTRDYSYNEQFF.

This chain connects TRBV7-9 to TRBJ2-3; possible D gene TRBD2, 6 bases. Germline V CDR1 and CDR2: SEHNR, FQNEAQ (reference sequence). The ends were cut back, 5 bases at V and 2 bases at J, with 11 bases in the middle. The CDR3 totals 14 residues. The CDR3 sequence is CASSRDFHTDTQYF. DNA of the CDR3: TGTGCCAGCAGCCGGGACTTCCACACAGATACGCAGTATTTT.